The 20 T cell receptor beta chains in this list originate from one sample, sequenced in a study of blood T cell repertoires in COVID-19. Assay: immunoSEQ multiplex PCR; the TCRdb copy retains only in-frame clones and omits some. The sample lists some 250,000 clones, around 85% occurring once. Sample: peripheral blood. The receptors were sampled from a woman of 80 years or more with acute or convalescent COVID-19.

This clone was picked up one time. One end of the junction is discordant with germline, which a read error may explain. The gene calls are TRBV6-5 and TRBJ1-1; TRBD1 matches at 9 bases. The CDR3 is made up of 14 amino acids. Germline V gene lookup returns CDR1 MNHEY and CDR2 SVGAGI. The CDR3 DNA reads as TGTGCCAGCAGCCCCGGGACAGGGAACGCTGAAGCTTTCTTT. Its translation is CASSPGTGNAEAFF.

The CDR3 loop reads CAISESTGSGNTIYF. CDR3 DNA sequence: TGTGCCATCAGTGAGTCGACGGGGTCCGGAAACACCATATATTTT. J is TRBJ1-3 and V is TRBV10-3; D call uncertain. The CDR3 sequence is 15 residues long. V was trimmed by 0 bases and J by 4 bases, leaving 10 bases between them. Germline V lookup: CDR1 ENHRY, CDR2 SYGVKD.

This chain links TRBV10-3 with TRBJ2-1; TRBD2 aligns across 9 bases. The CDR3 extends over 16 amino acids. Germline CDR1 reads ENHRY; CDR2 reads SYGVKD. V shed 5 bases, J shed 0 bases, and the junction held 5 bases outside the gene matches. This chain's CDR3 is CAISPKRGASYNEQFF. The CDR3 DNA sequence: TGTGCCATCAGTCCAAAGCGGGGGGCCTCCTACAATGAGCAGTTCTTC.

V usage is TRBV7-9 and J usage is TRBJ1-4; no firm D call. The V end lost 1 base, the J end lost 0 bases, and 6 bases lay between the germline ends. CDR1 is SEHNR, CDR2 FQNEAQ, per germline (reference sequence). The CDR3 is 15 amino acids. The CDR3 sequence: CASSLVGATNEKLFF. CDR3 nucleotides: TGTGCCAGCAGCTTAGTGGGAGCAACTAATGAAAAACTGTTTTTT.

This rearrangement joins TRBV12-3 or TRBV12-4 to TRBJ1-1; TRBD1 is a possible D gene (6 bases). The CDR3 consists of 13 residues. V lost 2 bases and J 7 bases, leaving 11 bases between the germline ends. CDR3 residues: CASSLRGKGEAFF. The DNA of the CDR3 is TGTGCCAGCAGTTTAAGGGGGAAGGGTGAAGCTTTCTTT.

The chain has TRBV3-1 (or the pseudogene TRBV3-2) and TRBJ1-4; TRBD1 is a possible D gene (5 bases). Germline values: CDR1 LGHDT, CDR2 YNNKEL (reference sequence). The V gene lost 2 bases and the J gene lost 15 bases, with 10 bases spanning the gap. This CDR3 spans 11 amino acids. The CDR3: CASSQRDLMFF. For the CDR3, the DNA is TGTGCCAGCAGCCAAAGGGACTTGATGTTTTTT.

This chain connects TRBV5-1 to TRBJ2-1; 7 nucleotides align to TRBD2. CDR3 length: 15 residues. Germline assignment: CDR1 SGHRS and CDR2 YFSETQ. V was pared by 4 bases and J by 5 bases, with 9 bases of the junction left unmatched. The CDR3 sequence is CASSLGAGRDNEQFF. The CDR3 coding sequence is TGCGCCAGCAGCCTCGGTGCAGGGAGGGACAATGAGCAGTTCTTC.

A remark on this clone: The junction departs from germline at one end; a sequencing error may be responsible. The chain has TRBV5-1 and TRBJ2-7; 8 bases map to TRBD2. The CDR3 covers 15 residues. CDR1 is SGHRS and CDR2 is YFSETQ in the germline V gene. For the CDR3, the DNA is TGCGCCCGCAGCTTCGGGGGCGGGGGGACCTACGAGCAGTACTTC. Amino acid sequence: CARSFGGGGTYEQYF.

The chain employs TRBV19 and TRBJ1-1; D might be TRBD1 (6 bases). CDR3 length: 15 amino acids. V was pared by 1 base and J by 1 base, with 10 bases between. From germline, CDR1 is LNHDA and CDR2 SQIVND (reference sequence). The CDR3 nucleotides are TGTGCCAGTAGTATAGCCTTGGACAGGAACACTGAAGCTTTCTTT. Translation gives CASSIALDRNTEAFF.

The chain combines TRBV7-9 with TRBJ1-3; D gene ambiguous. The germline V gene has CDR1 SEHNR and CDR2 FQNEAQ (reference sequence). This CDR3 spans 14 amino acids. Trimming took off 5 bases at V and 0 bases at J, with 8 bases between the two ends. Written as DNA, the CDR3 is TGTGCCAGCAGCCAGGTGCGCTCTGGAAACACCATATATTTT. This gives the protein CASSQVRSGNTIYF.

There are a few counts of this clone. J is TRBJ2-7 and V is TRBV10-3, with D maybe TRBD1 (6 bases). The CDR3 is 11 residues long. Trimming took off 7 bases at V and 7 bases at J, with 11 bases between the two ends. The germline CDR1 and CDR2 sequences are ENHRY and SYGVKD. This CDR3 is CAINTGREQYF. As DNA, the CDR3 is TGTGCCATCAATACAGGGCGAGAGCAGTACTTC.

This chain joins TRBV15 and TRBJ1-6; possibly TRBD1 for D (5 bases). The germline V gene encodes CDR1 LNHNV and CDR2 YYDKDF (reference sequence). CDR3 length: 13 residues. V was pared by 7 bases and J by 4 bases, with 8 bases between. The CDR3 DNA is TGTGCCACCATGGGGACTTATAATTCACCCCTCCACTTT. It yields the protein CATMGTYNSPLHF.

V usage is TRBV20-1 and J usage is TRBJ2-5, with 9 nucleotides matching TRBD1. The V segment lost 3 bases and the J segment 4 bases; nucleotides outside the gene matches: 3. The CDR3 loop spans 13 amino acids. Germline V gene lookup returns CDR1 DFQATT and CDR2 SNEGSKA (reference sequence). The CDR3 region is CSASTGGVETQYF. CDR3 sequence (DNA): TGCAGTGCTAGTACAGGGGGCGTAGAGACCCAGTACTTC.

The genes are TRBV11-2 and TRBJ2-7; 7 bases line up with TRBD1. The germline CDR1 and CDR2 sequences are SGHAT and FQNNGV. V lost 5 bases, J lost 3 bases, and 7 bases stayed unmatched. The CDR3 has 14 residues. CDR3 amino acids: CASSLQGPLYEQYF. For the CDR3, the DNA is TGTGCCAGCAGCCTACAGGGGCCCCTCTACGAGCAGTACTTC.

The chain combines TRBV7-8 with TRBJ1-5; 8 bases are a match to TRBD1. Trimming took 4 bases from V and 6 from J; bases not matched to a gene: 2. The CDR3 is made up of 13 amino acids. CDR1 is SGHVS, CDR2 FQNEAQ, per germline. This CDR3 is CASSWTGLQPQHF. DNA for the CDR3: TGTGCCAGCAGCTGGACAGGGCTTCAGCCCCAGCATTTT.

The chain has TRBV5-1 and TRBJ1-6; possible D gene TRBD1, 6 bases. Germline CDR1 is SGHRS and CDR2 is YFSETQ. Trimming removed 0 bases at V and 8 bases at J, with 15 bases between. This CDR3 region has 16 residues. As DNA, the CDR3 is TGCGCCAGCAGCTTGGCCGGGACACCCGCGGATTCACCCCTCCACTTT. As protein: CASSLAGTPADSPLHF.

This clone was seen only a few times. The rearrangement uses TRBV4-1 and TRBJ1-3; 7 nucleotides match TRBD1. The CDR3 has 15 residues. V shed 1 base, J shed 2 bases, and the junction held 2 bases outside the gene matches. Germline assignment: CDR1 MGHRA and CDR2 YSYEKL. The CDR3 protein is CASSQGGTAGNTIYF. The CDR3 bases are TGCGCCAGCAGCCAAGGCGGGACAGCTGGAAACACCATATATTTT.

The sample holds a few counts of this clone. V usage is TRBV10-1 and J usage is TRBJ2-1; a possible D gene is TRBD2 (6 bases). CDR1 WNHNN and CDR2 SYGVQD come from the germline V gene (reference sequence). Trimming pared 4 bases from V and 4 bases from J, leaving 8 bases between. This CDR3 spans 13 amino acids. Written as DNA, the CDR3 is TGCGCCAGCAGTGGGGACTCTTACAATGAGCAGTTCTTC. Protein product: CASSGDSYNEQFF.

This chain connects TRBV5-1 to TRBJ2-1, with TRBD2 matching 9 bases. CDR1 is SGHRS and CDR2 is YFSETQ in the germline V gene. The CDR3 length is 13 residues. J gave up 4 bases and V 4 bases, and 0 bases lay outside the gene matches. The CDR3 sequence is CASSAGGYNEQFF. DNA of the CDR3: TGCGCCAGCAGCGCGGGGGGGTACAATGAGCAGTTCTTC.

The chain joins TRBV18 to TRBJ2-1, with D tentatively TRBD1 (6 bases). The CDR3 spans 16 residues. The germline CDR1 and CDR2 sequences are KGHSH and LQKENI. Between the trimmed V and J ends, which lost 4 bases and 3 bases, there was a span of 16 bases. CDR3 sequence reads: CASSLRVQGFYNEQFF. The DNA of the CDR3 is TGTGCCAGCTCACTAAGGGTACAGGGTTTCTACAATGAGCAGTTCTTC.